This TCR beta chain was documented in a study of technical replicates of blood from a handful of donors. The CDR3 sequence is 14 residues long. Between the trimmed V and J ends, which lost 3 bases and 5 bases, there was a span of 11 bases. CDR1 and CDR2 (germline): MNHEY, SVGAGI. Data came from immunoSEQ multiplex PCR; TCRdb stores just in-frame clones and leaves some out. Of about 74,000 clones in the sample, around 95% were seen once. This clonotype was obtained from a human donor in good health. The gene calls are TRBV6-5 and TRBJ1-5, with D perhaps matching TRBD1 (5 bases). The sample taken for sequencing was T cells isolated from PBMCs. The CDR3 DNA sequence: TGTGCCAGCAGTTATCTAGGGGAGGATCAGCCCCAGCATTTT. This gives the protein CASSYLGEDQPQHF.